This TCR beta chain was sequenced in a study of memory CD4+ T cells and cytomegalovirus serostatus (dated by TCRdb to between 2018 and 2021). Regarding the research as a whole: The cohort comprised 33 healthy Belgian adults, 9 CMV seropositive and 24 CMV seronegative. The study sequenced CD4+ memory TCRbeta repertoires of a Belgian cohort with known cytomegalovirus serostatus to replicate a published TCR-based CMV serostatus classifier.

Overall study outcomes, separate from this receptor: Of fewer than 200 previously reported CMV-associated TCRbeta sequences, approximately 70 appeared in the CD4+ memory repertoires, each in one to five individuals. For CMV serostatus prediction, a median bootstrapped AUC of approximately 0.95 was reached with the original framework, and a median bootstrapped AUC of approximately 0.9 was reached with a US-trained random forest. Only CD4+CD45RO+ memory cells were sequenced, in contrast to the original study, in which naive and memory CD4+ and CD8+ populations were covered. On the Belgian cohort, the classifier based on the original framework reached a median bootstrapped AUC of about 0.95, with a 95% CI of 0.76-1.00. The results were interpreted as suggesting that the CMV-associated TCR signature is largely present in the CD4+ memory repertoire.

To note about this clone: Its antigen specificity is not known. No per-base quality is available; no much larger clone lies one base away.

The CDR3 runs 12 amino acids, cysteine and phenylalanine included. Solely the CDR3 DNA is kept, with 36 bases framed from the first base. Via the germline V gene (reference sequence), CDR1 is MNHEY and CDR2 SMNVEV. V is cut by 3 bases and J by 7 bases, and the space between the germline ends is 7 bases. A FACSAria II was used to sort memory CD4+ T cells, defined as single viable CD3+CD4+CD8-CD45RO+ cells. To determine CMV serostatus, a Roche Elecsys assay was used that detects serum IgG against CMV pp150, pp28, p38 and p52. After the samples were thawed, total CD4+ T cells were enriched through positive selection using CD4 magnetic microbeads. The samples came from a separate study whose specific focus was interrogating the CD4+ T cell memory repertoire. Following standard operating procedures, peripheral blood mononuclear cells were isolated and cryopreserved, while serum was kept at -80 degrees C. CD3-PerCP (BW264/56), CD4-APC (RPA-T4), CD45RO-PE (UCHT1) and CD8-Pacific Orange (3B5) antibodies were used for staining, and non-viable cells were excluded with Sytox blue.

Genomic DNA was extracted from sorted cells with the Quick-DNA Microprep Kit. Amplification of TCRbeta DNA was done with the immunoSEQ hsTCRbeta kit, following the protocol from the manufacturer. TCRbeta libraries were sequenced on an Illumina MiSeq instrument. As for the original processing: Removing out-of-frame sequences left under 2.5 million distinct TCRbeta sequences, an average of about 67,000 per individual. Two values were used to score each individual: the count of 150 to 200 previously reported CMV-associated TCRbeta sequences and the total count of productive distinct TCRbeta sequences. A beta-binomial model was reimplemented in Python, and scikit-learn random forests with default parameters were trained on US cohort data. Classifier performance on the Belgian cohort was summarized as median AUC with percentile confidence intervals over 10,000 bootstrap iterations. The source is immuneACCESS, and TCRdb retained only in-frame sequences with V and J called. Part of the clones is not carried over; for the studies checked, unresolved V genes explain less than half of this, and the remainder is unexplained. The V and J calls and clone size come from that table; D and trimming were worked out from the DNA. This sample comprises fewer than 50,000 clones, 70% to 85% of them detected only once. The leading ten clones occupy roughly 5% of the sample.

The chain uses TRBV27 and TRBJ1-5; no D gene is confidently identified. The clonotype originates from an adult in good health and CMV-seropositive. Input material: memory CD4+ T cells from blood. The CDR3 region reads CASSLMGQPQHF. The DNA reads TGTGCCAGCAGTTTGATGGGGCAGCCCCAGCATTTT.